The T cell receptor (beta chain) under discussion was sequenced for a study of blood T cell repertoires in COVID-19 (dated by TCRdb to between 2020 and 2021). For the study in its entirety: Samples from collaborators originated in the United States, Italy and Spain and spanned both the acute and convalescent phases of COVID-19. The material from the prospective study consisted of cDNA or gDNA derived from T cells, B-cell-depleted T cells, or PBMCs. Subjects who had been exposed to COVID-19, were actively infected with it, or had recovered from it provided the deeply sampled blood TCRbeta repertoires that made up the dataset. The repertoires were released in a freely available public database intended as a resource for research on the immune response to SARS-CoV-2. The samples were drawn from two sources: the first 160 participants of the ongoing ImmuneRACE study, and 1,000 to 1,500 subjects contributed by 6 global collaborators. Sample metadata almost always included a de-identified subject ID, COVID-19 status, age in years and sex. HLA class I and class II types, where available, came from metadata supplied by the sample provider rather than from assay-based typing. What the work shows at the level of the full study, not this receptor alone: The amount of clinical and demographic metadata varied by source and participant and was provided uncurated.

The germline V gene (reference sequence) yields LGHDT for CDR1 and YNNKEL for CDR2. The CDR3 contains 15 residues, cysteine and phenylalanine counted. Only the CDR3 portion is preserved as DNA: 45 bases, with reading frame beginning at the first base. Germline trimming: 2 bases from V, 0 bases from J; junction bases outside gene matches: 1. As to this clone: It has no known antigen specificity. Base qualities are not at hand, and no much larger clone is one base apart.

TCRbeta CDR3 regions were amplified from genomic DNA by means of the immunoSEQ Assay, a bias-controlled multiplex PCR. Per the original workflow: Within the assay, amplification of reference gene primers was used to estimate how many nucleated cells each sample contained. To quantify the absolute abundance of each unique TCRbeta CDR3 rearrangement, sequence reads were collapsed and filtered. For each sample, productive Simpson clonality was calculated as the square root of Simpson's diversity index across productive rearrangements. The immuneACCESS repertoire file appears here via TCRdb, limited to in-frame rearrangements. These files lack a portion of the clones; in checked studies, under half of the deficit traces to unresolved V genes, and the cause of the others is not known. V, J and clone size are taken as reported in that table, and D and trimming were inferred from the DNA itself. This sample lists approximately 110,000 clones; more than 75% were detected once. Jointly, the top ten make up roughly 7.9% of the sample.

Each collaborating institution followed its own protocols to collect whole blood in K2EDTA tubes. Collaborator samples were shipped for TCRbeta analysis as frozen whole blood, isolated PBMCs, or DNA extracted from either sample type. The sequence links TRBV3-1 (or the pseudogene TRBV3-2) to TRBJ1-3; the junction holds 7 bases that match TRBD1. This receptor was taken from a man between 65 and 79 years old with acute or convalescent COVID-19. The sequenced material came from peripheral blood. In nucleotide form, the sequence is TGTGCCAGCAGCCAAAGGACAGGCTCTGGAAACACCATATATTTT. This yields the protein CASSQRTGSGNTIYF.